This T cell receptor (beta chain) comes out of a study of T cell repertoires in cytomegalovirus infection. Across the study: Carrying CMV and the relevant HLA type showed in public TCR beta signatures. Study-wide points: Predominance within the ex vivo response was attributable to HLA-C-restricted CMV-specific TCR beta clonotypes. Carriers of CMV plus the relevant HLA were identified by cumulative public TCR beta family frequency.

Each CDR3 protein gets one entry after TCRdb re-called the reads with MiXCR. The repertoire includes roughly 200,000 distinct CDR3 sequences, 8% to 10% of them detected once, and roughly 5% sits in the top ten. The CDR3 has 16 amino acids. V was pared by 0 bases and J by 0 bases, with 11 bases between. CDR1 and CDR2 (germline): MNHEY, SVGEGT. To note about this clonotype: Antigen: not known.

This clonotype was sampled from a human donor in good health (CMV status not recorded). Some clones in this sample may be carry-over from other donors' samples. The sample was PBMCs. The chain couples TRBV6-2 or TRBV6-3 to TRBJ1-1; D unresolved. DNA for the CDR3: TGTGCCAGCAGTTACTCTCTGTCCGTTGTGAACACTGAAGCTTTCTTT. This gives the protein CASSYSLSVVNTEAFF.